These 30 T cell receptor beta chains came from one sample sequenced in a study of blood T cells in healthy people across ages. It was with a sample-barcoded 5' primer and a J-beta primer mix that a second PCR of roughly 7 to 12 cycles was run. TCRdb passed the 5' RACE reads through MiXCR, listing each CDR3 protein once. The repertoire holds over 1,500,000 distinct CDR3 sequences, with about 50% as singletons. Sequenced material: blood. Receptors originate from a woman aged 40 to 55 in good health.

CDR3 loop: CSAGQKAGGPYEQYF. The CDR3, as DNA: TGCAGTGCTGGACAAAAAGCGGGAGGGCCGTACGAGCAGTACTTC. The chain carries TRBV20-1 and TRBJ2-7, with 10 bases identical to TRBD2. This CDR3 has 15 residues. Germline CDR1 reads DFQATT; CDR2 reads SNEGSKA (reference sequence). The V and J ends lost 5 bases and 4 bases, in that order; junction bases with no gene match: 11.

This clonotype was seen more than once but under ten times. V and J are TRBV7-2 and TRBJ2-1; 9 bases align to TRBD2. The CDR3 consists of 17 residues. Germline loops: CDR1 SGHTA, CDR2 FQGNSA. The V segment lost 4 bases and the J segment 5 bases; nucleotides outside the gene matches: 12. This chain's CDR3 is CASSSRVGLAGNNEQFF. The DNA for the CDR3 is TGTGCCAGCAGCTCCCGTGTCGGCCTAGCGGGGAACAATGAGCAGTTCTTC.

This clonotype was seen only once. V gene TRBV14 combines with J gene TRBJ2-5, with 10 nucleotides matching TRBD1. J was trimmed by 2 bases and V by 3 bases; bases with no gene match: 9. There are 17 residues in the CDR3. Germline CDR1 SGHDN, CDR2 FVKESK. DNA for the CDR3: TGTGCCAGCAGCCACCCAGTGGGACAGGGGTTACAAGAGACCCAGTACTTC. Residues: CASSHPVGQGLQETQYF.

In DNA, the CDR3 is TGCAGTGCTAGAGAGGGACAGATCTACAATGAGCAGTTCTTC. This codes for CSAREGQIYNEQFF. The chain employs TRBV20-1 and TRBJ2-1, with 7 bases that match TRBD1. This CDR3 comprises 14 residues. Germline CDR1 and CDR2: DFQATT and SNEGSKA (reference sequence). The V and J ends lost 0 bases and 3 bases, in that order; junction bases with no gene match: 2.

In its sample, this clonotype was seen a few times. The V gene is TRBV10-1, the J gene TRBJ2-3, with 12 bases identical to TRBD2. With 7 bases clipped from V and 3 bases from J, the junction kept 5 bases outside the gene matches. Looked up from germline, CDR1 is WNHNN and CDR2 is SYGVQD (reference sequence). The CDR3 length is 15 residues. CDR3 sequence: CASNGGTSGTDTQYF. The CDR3 coding sequence is TGCGCCAGCAATGGAGGGACTAGCGGGACAGATACGCAGTATTTT.

The gene calls are TRBV27 and TRBJ2-1, with D maybe TRBD2 (7 bases). Germline-derived CDR1 and CDR2 are MNHEY and SMNVEV (reference sequence). This CDR3 has 16 residues. V dropped 3 bases and J dropped 4 bases, with 16 bases sitting between them. This chain's CDR3 is CASSFPRGGGYNEQFF. The CDR3 DNA sequence: TGTGCCAGCAGTTTCCCGAGGGGGGGCGGGTACAATGAGCAGTTCTTC.

This clonotype was counted only a few times. CDR3 bases: TGTGCCAGCAGTTACTCGAGACAGGGGGTTTGGCAAGAGACCCAGTACTTC. Translated: CASSYSRQGVWQETQYF. This chain connects TRBV6-2 or TRBV6-3 to TRBJ2-4; 9 bases map to TRBD1. The DNA matches TRBJ2-5 better at its end, which makes the J call doubtful. CDR1 and CDR2 (germline): MNHEY, SVGEGT. This CDR3 has 17 amino acids.

In this sample, this clonotype turned up a few times. J is TRBJ2-5 and V is TRBV20-1, with D possibly called TRBD1 or TRBD2 (5 bases each). Germline CDR1 is DFQATT and CDR2 is SNEGSKA (reference sequence). Trimming removed 0 bases at V and 1 base at J, with 15 bases between. The CDR3 is 16 amino acids. CDR3 sequence reads: CSARDPSGGIQETQYF. For the CDR3, the DNA is TGCAGTGCTAGAGATCCGAGTGGGGGTATCCAAGAGACCCAGTACTTC.

The chain carries TRBV28 and TRBJ2-5; 8 bases align to TRBD1. This CDR3 spans 14 amino acids. The V segment lost 2 bases and the J segment 4 bases; nucleotides outside the gene matches: 3. CDR1 and CDR2 from the germline V gene are MDHEN and SYDVKM. Here the CDR3 DNA reads TGTGCCAGCAGTTTAGGGGACAGGCGAGAGACCCAGTACTTC. It codes for CASSLGDRRETQYF.

This chain's CDR3 is CATSRAGSVDPQHF. CDR3 bases: TGTGCCACCAGCAGAGCCGGGTCAGTGGATCCCCAGCATTTT. The chain carries TRBV15 and TRBJ1-5; unclear D gene. This CDR3 spans 14 amino acids. Trimming left V 1 base short and J 10 bases short, with 14 bases between. Germline loops: CDR1 LNHNV, CDR2 YYDKDF (reference sequence).

The gene calls are TRBV2 and TRBJ1-6; D unresolved. This CDR3 comprises 12 residues. The V end lost 5 bases, the J end lost 9 bases, and 8 bases lay between the germline ends. Germline loops: CDR1 SNHLY, CDR2 FYNNEI. The DNA for the CDR3 is TGTGCCAGCAGTCAGGACCCTTCACCCCTCCACTTT. It yields the protein CASSQDPSPLHF.

This clonotype was picked up a small number of times. The chain combines TRBV29-1 with TRBJ1-5; D is unresolved. CDR1 is SQVTM, CDR2 ANQGSEA, per germline. V was trimmed by 5 bases and J by 3 bases, leaving 8 bases between them. This CDR3 has 12 amino acids. CDR3: CSVRQANQPQHF. Here the CDR3 DNA reads TGCAGCGTTAGGCAGGCCAATCAGCCCCAGCATTTT.

V gene TRBV6-5 combines with J gene TRBJ2-5; 8 bases are shared with TRBD2. The CDR3 has 15 amino acids. V lost 2 bases to trimming and J lost 4 bases; unmatched junction nucleotides: 6. The germline gives CDR1 MNHEY, CDR2 SVGAGI. The CDR3 region has the DNA TGTGCCAGCAGTTACAGCCCCGCGGGGGGAGAGACCCAGTACTTC. Amino acids: CASSYSPAGGETQYF.

This clonotype was picked up a small number of times. The gene calls are TRBV15 and TRBJ2-1, with D perhaps matching TRBD1 (5 bases). Looked up from germline, CDR1 is LNHNV and CDR2 is YYDKDF (reference sequence). Deletions cut 3 bases from V and 0 bases from J, with 15 bases between. The CDR3 is 17 amino acids. In nucleotides, the CDR3 is TGTGCCACCAGCAGCGACGACTGGACAAGCTCCTACAATGAGCAGTTCTTC. Translating it yields CATSSDDWTSSYNEQFF.

A single count supports this clonotype. The chain carries TRBV9 and TRBJ2-1; possibly TRBD1 or TRBD2 for D (5 bases each). This CDR3 has 18 amino acids. V was shortened by 0 bases and J by 1 base, with 17 bases between the two germline ends. The germline gives CDR1 SGDLS, CDR2 YYNGEE. The CDR3 nucleotides read TGTGCCAGCAGCGTAGTGGGTCCGGGACCCCCATCCTACAATGAGCAGTTCTTC. Translating gives CASSVVGPGPPSYNEQFF.

The J gene is TRBJ1-1, the V gene TRBV7-9; 7 bases are a match to TRBD1. The CDR3 is 14 amino acids. Germline loops: CDR1 SEHNR, CDR2 FQNEAQ (reference sequence). Germline trimming cut 5 bases from V and 4 bases from J; bases unmatched to any gene: 7. Here the CDR3 reads CASSNQGGFTEAFF. In nucleotides, the CDR3 is TGTGCCAGCAGCAATCAGGGGGGTTTCACTGAAGCTTTCTTT.

The CDR3 spells CGISGGALGANYGYTF. The DNA of the CDR3 is TGTGGCATATCGGGGGGAGCCCTGGGAGCTAACTATGGCTACACCTTC. J is TRBJ1-2 and V is TRBV28; the D gene is possibly TRBD1 (5 bases). Per germline, CDR1 MDHEN and CDR2 SYDVKM. The CDR3 is 16 amino acids.

V and J are TRBV29-1 and TRBJ1-2, with 7 bases aligning to TRBD1. This CDR3 has 13 residues. The trim removed 6 bases at V and 8 bases at J, leaving 12 bases unmatched. CDR1 and CDR2 from the germline V gene are SQVTM and ANQGSEA. CDR3 in amino acids: CSVETGSRGGYTF. The CDR3 DNA reads as TGCAGCGTGGAGACAGGGTCTAGGGGAGGCTACACCTTC.

This chain connects TRBV12-3 or TRBV12-4 to TRBJ2-3; perhaps TRBD2 as D (5 bases). This CDR3 region has 16 residues. Trimming left V 6 bases short and J 0 bases short, with 16 bases between. The CDR3 is CASRPQGLGSTDTQYF. DNA for the CDR3: TGTGCCAGCAGGCCCCAAGGACTTGGAAGCACAGATACGCAGTATTTT.

This clonotype was observed a few times. The chain recombines TRBV6-6 with TRBJ2-3, with 8 positions matching TRBD2. CDR1 is MNHNY, CDR2 SVGAGI, per germline (reference sequence). The CDR3 consists of 15 residues. The trim removed 2 bases at V and 1 base at J, leaving 2 bases unmatched. CDR3 DNA sequence: TGTGCCAGCAGTTACGGTAGCGGGGGCACAGATACGCAGTATTTT. Its protein product is CASSYGSGGTDTQYF.

This clonotype came up once. V gene TRBV29-1 combines with J gene TRBJ2-3; 8 bases fit TRBD2. The CDR3 runs to 15 residues. V gave up 7 bases and J gave up 0 bases; unmatched junction bases: 9. The V gene's germline CDR1 is SQVTM and CDR2 ANQGSEA. Here the CDR3 reads CSGTGGATSTDTQYF. CDR3 bases: TGCAGCGGGACGGGGGGGGCGACTAGCACAGATACGCAGTATTTT.

The V gene is TRBV6-6, the J gene TRBJ2-7; no clear D. The CDR3 has 13 amino acids. Trimming removed 7 bases at V and 5 bases at J, with 15 bases between. CDR1 and CDR2 from the germline V gene are MNHNY and SVGAGI (reference sequence). The CDR3 sequence: CASKRRITDEQYF. In nucleotides, the CDR3 is TGTGCCAGCAAAAGACGGATCACCGACGAGCAGTACTTC.

The chain links TRBV7-2 to TRBJ2-3; 8 bases line up with TRBD1. V lost 5 bases, J lost 2 bases, and 6 bases stayed unmatched. The germline V gene encodes CDR1 SGHTA and CDR2 FQGNSA. CDR3 length: 15 amino acids. The CDR3 here is CASSPDRVSTDTQYF. CDR3 DNA: TGTGCCAGCAGCCCGGACAGGGTTTCCACAGATACGCAGTATTTT.

The V gene is TRBV12-3 or TRBV12-4, the J gene TRBJ1-6; tentatively, D is TRBD1 (6 bases). Trimming removed 5 bases from V and 7 bases from J, with 15 bases in between. The CDR3 runs to 15 residues. The CDR3 nucleotides are TGTGCCAGCAGTGCACCCGGACAGACAAATTCACCCCTCCACTTT. Its protein is CASSAPGQTNSPLHF.

The CDR3, as DNA: TGTGCCAGCAGTAAACAGGGCTGGAATCAGCCCCAGCATTTT. This codes for CASSKQGWNQPQHF. V and J are TRBV6-5 and TRBJ1-5; D possibly corresponds to TRBD1 (6 bases). The V end lost 5 bases, the J end lost 4 bases, and 12 bases lay between the germline ends. This CDR3 is built from 14 residues. Germline-derived CDR1 and CDR2 are MNHEY and SVGAGI.

The chain uses TRBV14 and TRBJ2-4; D perhaps matches TRBD1 (5 bases). Germline CDR1 SGHDN, CDR2 FVKESK. Trimming left V 4 bases short and J 5 bases short, with 9 bases between. The CDR3 is 13 residues long. The CDR3 sequence is CASSPRRENIQYF. CDR3 in DNA: TGTGCCAGCAGCCCCCGCAGGGAAAACATTCAGTACTTC.

The rearrangement joins TRBV20-1 to TRBJ1-2; D not certain. This CDR3 contains 14 residues. Germline V gene lookup returns CDR1 DFQATT and CDR2 SNEGSKA (reference sequence). V gave up 1 base and J gave up 0 bases, with 9 bases separating them. The CDR3 loop reads CSARATVANYGYTF. The CDR3 DNA is TGCAGTGCTAGAGCTACCGTTGCTAACTATGGCTACACCTTC.

The J gene is TRBJ2-1, the V gene TRBV29-1, with 10 bases identical to TRBD1. The CDR3 runs to 14 residues. In germline, CDR1 is SQVTM, CDR2 ANQGSEA. The V and J ends lost 5 bases and 7 bases, in that order; junction bases with no gene match: 8. The CDR3 spells CSVLPGQGKNEQFF. In DNA, the CDR3 is TGCAGCGTTTTACCGGGACAGGGGAAGAATGAGCAGTTCTTC.

This sequence joins TRBV7-2 and TRBJ2-1; D might be TRBD1 (6 bases). Germline CDR1 and CDR2: SGHTA and FQGNSA. This CDR3 is 14 amino acids long. V lost 7 bases, J lost 4 bases, and 14 bases lay in between. Here the CDR3 reads CASTLVGGYNEQFF. The CDR3 bases are TGTGCCAGCACCTTGGTAGGGGGTTACAATGAGCAGTTCTTC.

This sequence joins TRBV27 and TRBJ2-1; D is perhaps TRBD1 (6 bases). The CDR3 covers 14 residues. V shed 5 bases and J shed 8 bases, with 16 bases lying between them. Germline CDR1 is MNHEY and CDR2 is SMNVEV (reference sequence). The chain's CDR3 is CASSQRTGFYEQFF. The CDR3 DNA is TGTGCCAGCAGTCAACGTACAGGGTTCTATGAGCAGTTCTTC.